This T cell receptor (beta chain) is from a study of circulating tumor DNA in untreated peripheral T-cell lymphoma. The study, taken as a whole, reports: Baseline tissues yielded approximately 83% and baseline serum roughly 70% tumor-specific clonotype detection.

The tumor tissue sample was taken at baseline before any treatment. Trimming cost V 5 bases and J 11 bases, with 10 bases left between them. The V gene's germline CDR1 is LNHDA and CDR2 SQIVND (reference sequence). The CDR3 has 11 residues. Profiled with immunoSEQ multiplex PCR; TCRdb holds only in-frame clones, not every one. The table has 6,000 or so clones, 70% to 85% seen once; the top ten hold approximately 30%. Comments on this clone: Its antigen is not identified.

The chain is built from TRBV19 and TRBJ2-1; possibly TRBD1 for D (6 bases). The sample was tumor tissue. The TCR originated in a human donor with peripheral T-cell lymphoma. CDR3 nucleotides: TGTGCCAGTAGTGTGGACAGAAAGCAGTTCTTC. This sequence encodes CASSVDRKQFF. The complete variable domain, with remaining parts taken from reference TRBV19 and TRBJ2-1, reads DGGITQSPKYLFRKEGQNVTLSCEQNLNHDAMYWYRQDPGQGLRLIYYSQIVNDFQKGDIAEGYSVSREKKESFPLTVTSAQKNPTAFYLCASSVDRKQFFGPGTRLTVL.